The clone carrying this TCR beta chain was seen a single time. No antigen is known for it. The data are from a study of T cell responses to AZD1222 COVID-19 vaccine. At the level of the study: Pooling covered second doses at about 4 or about 12 weeks.

From germline, CDR1 is SGHDT and CDR2 YYEEEE. The CDR3 length is 15 residues. V was cut by 0 bases and J by 0 bases, with 7 bases left in between. Produced via immunoSEQ multiplex PCR; TCRdb's table is partial and in-frame only. The table has about 150,000 clones, over 75% seen once; the top ten hold about 1.5%. Study-wide results and limits: Donors in the cohort were predominantly white British and more often female, and clonal diversity was possibly underestimated. Only five or six AZD1222 recipients were seropositive at baseline.

The TCR sequence derives from an adult in good health. The chain joins TRBV5-6 to TRBJ1-3; D is ambiguous. Specimen: peripheral blood, collected on day 0 of AZD1222 vaccination. Here the CDR3 DNA reads TGTGCCAGCAGCTTGGGCCCGCGCTCTGGAAACACCATATATTTT. It is translated as CASSLGPRSGNTIYF. The full variable domain, completed using reference TRBV5-6 and TRBJ1-3, is DAGVTQSPTHLIKTRGQQVTLRCSPKSGHDTVSWYQQALGQGPQFIFQYYEEEERQRGNFPDRFSGHQFPNYSSELNVNALLLGDSALYLCASSLGPRSGNTIYFGEGSWLTVV.